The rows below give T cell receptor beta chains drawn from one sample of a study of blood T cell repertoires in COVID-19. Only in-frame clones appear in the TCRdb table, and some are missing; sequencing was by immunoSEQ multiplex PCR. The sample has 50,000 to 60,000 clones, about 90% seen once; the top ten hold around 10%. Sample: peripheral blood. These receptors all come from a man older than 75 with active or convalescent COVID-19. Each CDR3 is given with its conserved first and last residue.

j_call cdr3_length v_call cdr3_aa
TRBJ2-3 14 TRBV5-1 CASDGGQGTDTQYF
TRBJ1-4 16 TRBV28 CASSLGWRDSNEKLFF
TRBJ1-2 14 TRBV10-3 CAISAGQGNYGYTF
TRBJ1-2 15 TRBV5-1 CASSLAENTNYGYTF
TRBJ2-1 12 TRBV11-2 CASSSGYNEQFF
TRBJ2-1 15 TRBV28 CASSLLTLRYNEQFF
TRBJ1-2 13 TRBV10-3 CAISDDRADGYTF
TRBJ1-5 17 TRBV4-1 CASSQEWILIEDQPQHF
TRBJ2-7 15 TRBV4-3 CASSQDWTSSYEQYF
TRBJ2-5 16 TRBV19 CASSRWTSGIQETQYF
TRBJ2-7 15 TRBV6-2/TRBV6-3 CASSYGPAISYEQYF
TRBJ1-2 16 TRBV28 CASSLGEGATNYGYTF
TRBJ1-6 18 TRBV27 CASGQRSGQGSYNSPLHF
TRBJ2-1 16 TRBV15 CATSRDIAGAGHEQFF
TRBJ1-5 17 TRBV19 CASSPSKGQRSNQPQHF
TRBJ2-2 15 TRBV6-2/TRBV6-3 CASSYNRDSPGELFF
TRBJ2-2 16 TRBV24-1 CATSDLTGGGTGELFF
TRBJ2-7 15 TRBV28 CASSADRGQTYEQYF
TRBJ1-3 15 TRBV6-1 CASSEGAGGGNTIYF
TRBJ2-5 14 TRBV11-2 CASSFLDRGETQYF